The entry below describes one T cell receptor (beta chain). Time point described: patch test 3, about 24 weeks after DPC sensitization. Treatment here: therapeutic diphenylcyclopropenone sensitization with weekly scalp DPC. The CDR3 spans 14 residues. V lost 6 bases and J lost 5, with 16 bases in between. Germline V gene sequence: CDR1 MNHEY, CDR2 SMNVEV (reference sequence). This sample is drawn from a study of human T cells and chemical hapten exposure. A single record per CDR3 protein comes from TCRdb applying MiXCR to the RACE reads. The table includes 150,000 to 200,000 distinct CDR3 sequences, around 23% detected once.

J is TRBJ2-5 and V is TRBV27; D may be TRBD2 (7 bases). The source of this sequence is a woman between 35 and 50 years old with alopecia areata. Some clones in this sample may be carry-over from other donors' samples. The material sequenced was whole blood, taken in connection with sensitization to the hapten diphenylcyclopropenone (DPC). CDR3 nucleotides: TGTGCCAGCAGGCGCCTGGGGGGGCGGGAGACCCAGTACTTC. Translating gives CASRRLGGRETQYF.